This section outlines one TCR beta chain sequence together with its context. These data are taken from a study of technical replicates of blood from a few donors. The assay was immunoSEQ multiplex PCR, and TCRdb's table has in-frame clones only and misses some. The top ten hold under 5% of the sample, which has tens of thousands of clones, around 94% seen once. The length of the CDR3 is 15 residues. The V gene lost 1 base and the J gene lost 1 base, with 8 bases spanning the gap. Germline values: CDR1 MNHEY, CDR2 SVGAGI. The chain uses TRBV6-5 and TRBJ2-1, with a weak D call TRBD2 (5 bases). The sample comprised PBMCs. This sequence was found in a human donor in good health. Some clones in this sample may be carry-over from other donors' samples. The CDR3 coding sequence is TGTGCCAGCAGTTACTACGGCGGGTCCTACAATGAGCAGTTCTTC. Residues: CASSYYGGSYNEQFF.